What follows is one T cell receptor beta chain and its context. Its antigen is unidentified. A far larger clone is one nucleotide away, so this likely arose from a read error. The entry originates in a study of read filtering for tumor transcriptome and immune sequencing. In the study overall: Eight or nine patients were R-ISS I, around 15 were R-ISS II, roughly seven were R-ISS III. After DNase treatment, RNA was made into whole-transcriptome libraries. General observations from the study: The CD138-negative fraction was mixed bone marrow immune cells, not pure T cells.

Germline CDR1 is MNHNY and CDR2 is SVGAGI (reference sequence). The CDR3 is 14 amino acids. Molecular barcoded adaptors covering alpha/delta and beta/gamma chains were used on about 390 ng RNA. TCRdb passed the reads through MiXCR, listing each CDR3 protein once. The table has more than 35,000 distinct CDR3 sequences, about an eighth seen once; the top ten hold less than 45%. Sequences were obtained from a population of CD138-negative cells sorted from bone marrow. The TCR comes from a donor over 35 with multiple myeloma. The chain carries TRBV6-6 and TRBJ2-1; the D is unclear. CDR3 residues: CASSFGSSHNEQFF. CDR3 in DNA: TGTGCCAGCAGTTTCGGCTCCTCCCACAATGAGCAGTTCTTC.